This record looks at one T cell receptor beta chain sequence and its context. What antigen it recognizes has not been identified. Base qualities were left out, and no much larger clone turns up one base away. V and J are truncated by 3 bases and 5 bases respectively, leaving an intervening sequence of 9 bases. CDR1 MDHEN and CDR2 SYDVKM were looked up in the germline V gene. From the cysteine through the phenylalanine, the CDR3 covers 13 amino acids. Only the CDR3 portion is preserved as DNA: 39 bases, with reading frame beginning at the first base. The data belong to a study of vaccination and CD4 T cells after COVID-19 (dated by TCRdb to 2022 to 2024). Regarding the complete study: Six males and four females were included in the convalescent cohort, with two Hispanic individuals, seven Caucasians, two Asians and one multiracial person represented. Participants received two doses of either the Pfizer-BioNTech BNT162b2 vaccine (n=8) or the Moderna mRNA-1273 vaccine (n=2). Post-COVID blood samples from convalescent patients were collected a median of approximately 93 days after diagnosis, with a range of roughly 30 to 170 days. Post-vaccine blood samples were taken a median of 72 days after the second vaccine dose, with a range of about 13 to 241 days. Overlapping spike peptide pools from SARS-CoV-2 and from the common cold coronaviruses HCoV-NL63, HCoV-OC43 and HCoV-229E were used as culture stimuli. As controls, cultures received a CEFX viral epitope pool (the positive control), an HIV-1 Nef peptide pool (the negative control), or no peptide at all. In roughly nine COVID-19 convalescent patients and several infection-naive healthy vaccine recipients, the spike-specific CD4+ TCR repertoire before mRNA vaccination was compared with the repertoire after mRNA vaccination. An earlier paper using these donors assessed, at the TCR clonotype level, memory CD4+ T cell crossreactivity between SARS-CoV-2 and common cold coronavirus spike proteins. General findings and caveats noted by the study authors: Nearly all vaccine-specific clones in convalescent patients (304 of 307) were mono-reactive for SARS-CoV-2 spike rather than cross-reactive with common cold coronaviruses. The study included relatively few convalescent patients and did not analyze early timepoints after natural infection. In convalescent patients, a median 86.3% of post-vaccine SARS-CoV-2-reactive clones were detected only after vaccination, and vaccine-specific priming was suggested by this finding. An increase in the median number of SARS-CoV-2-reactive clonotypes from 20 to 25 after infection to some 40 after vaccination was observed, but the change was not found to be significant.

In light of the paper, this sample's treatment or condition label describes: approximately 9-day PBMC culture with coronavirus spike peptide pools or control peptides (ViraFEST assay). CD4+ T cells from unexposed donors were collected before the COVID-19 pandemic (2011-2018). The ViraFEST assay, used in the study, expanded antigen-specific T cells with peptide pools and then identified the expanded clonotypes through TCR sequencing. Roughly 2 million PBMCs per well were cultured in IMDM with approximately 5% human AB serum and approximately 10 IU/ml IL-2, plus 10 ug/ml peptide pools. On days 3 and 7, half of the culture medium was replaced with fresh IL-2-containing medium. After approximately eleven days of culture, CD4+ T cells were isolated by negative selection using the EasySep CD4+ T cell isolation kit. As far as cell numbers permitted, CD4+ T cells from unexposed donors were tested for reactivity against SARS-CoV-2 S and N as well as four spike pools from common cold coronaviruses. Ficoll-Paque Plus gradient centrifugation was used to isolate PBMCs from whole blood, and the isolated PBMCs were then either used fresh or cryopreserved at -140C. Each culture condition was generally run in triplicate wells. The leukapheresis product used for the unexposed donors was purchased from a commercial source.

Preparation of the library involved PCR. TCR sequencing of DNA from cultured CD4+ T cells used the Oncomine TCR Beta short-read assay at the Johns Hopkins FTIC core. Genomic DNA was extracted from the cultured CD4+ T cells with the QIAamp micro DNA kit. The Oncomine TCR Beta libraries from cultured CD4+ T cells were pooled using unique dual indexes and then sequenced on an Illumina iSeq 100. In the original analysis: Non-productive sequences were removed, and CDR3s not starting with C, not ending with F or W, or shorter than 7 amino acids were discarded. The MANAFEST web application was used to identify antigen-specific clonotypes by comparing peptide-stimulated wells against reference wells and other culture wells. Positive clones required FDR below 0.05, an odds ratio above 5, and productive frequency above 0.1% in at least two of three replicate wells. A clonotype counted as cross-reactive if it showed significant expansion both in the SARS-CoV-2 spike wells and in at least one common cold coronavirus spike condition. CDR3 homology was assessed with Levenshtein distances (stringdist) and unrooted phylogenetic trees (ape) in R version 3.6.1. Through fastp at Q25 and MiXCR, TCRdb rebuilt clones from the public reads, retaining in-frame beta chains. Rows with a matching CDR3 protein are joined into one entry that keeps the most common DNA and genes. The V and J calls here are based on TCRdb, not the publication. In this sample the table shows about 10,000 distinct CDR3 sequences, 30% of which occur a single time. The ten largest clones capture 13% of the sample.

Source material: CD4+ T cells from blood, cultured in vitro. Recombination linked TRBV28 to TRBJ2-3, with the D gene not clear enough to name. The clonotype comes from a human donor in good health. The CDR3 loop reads CASSFRRKDTQYF. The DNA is TGTGCCAGCAGTTTCCGTAGGAAAGATACGCAGTATTTT.